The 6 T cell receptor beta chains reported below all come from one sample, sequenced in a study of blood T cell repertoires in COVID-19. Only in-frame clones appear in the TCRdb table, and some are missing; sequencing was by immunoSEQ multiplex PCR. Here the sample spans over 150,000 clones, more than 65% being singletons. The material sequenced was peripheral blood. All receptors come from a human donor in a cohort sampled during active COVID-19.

CDR3 sequence: CASNGLAVSNEQFF. The CDR3 coding sequence is TGTGCCAGCAATGGGCTAGCGGTAAGCAATGAGCAGTTCTTC. This chain connects TRBV2 to TRBJ2-1; 7 bases fit TRBD2. V gave up 7 bases and J gave up 6 bases; unmatched junction bases: 9. From germline, CDR1 is SNHLY and CDR2 FYNNEI. This CDR3 has 14 residues.

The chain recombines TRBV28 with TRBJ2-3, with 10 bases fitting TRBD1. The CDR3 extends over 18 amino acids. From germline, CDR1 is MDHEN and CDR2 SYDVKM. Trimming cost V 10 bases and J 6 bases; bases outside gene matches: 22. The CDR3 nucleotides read TGTGCCACCAGGGACAGGGGCCCTGTGAGTCCCCTAAGGGATACGCAGTATTTT. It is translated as CATRDRGPVSPLRDTQYF.

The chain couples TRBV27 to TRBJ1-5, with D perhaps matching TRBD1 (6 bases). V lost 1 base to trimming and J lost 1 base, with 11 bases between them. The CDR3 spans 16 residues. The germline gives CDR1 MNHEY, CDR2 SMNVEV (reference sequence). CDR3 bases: TGTGCCAGCAGTTTATGGGGGCGAGGGAGCAATCAGCCCCAGCATTTT. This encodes CASSLWGRGSNQPQHF.

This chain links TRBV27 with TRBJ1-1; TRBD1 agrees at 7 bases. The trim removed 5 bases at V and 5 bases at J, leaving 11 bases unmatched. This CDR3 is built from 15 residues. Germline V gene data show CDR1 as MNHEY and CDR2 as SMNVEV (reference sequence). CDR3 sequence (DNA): TGTGCCAGCAGTCCCTCCGCGACAGGGACGACTGAAGCTTTCTTT. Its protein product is CASSPSATGTTEAFF.

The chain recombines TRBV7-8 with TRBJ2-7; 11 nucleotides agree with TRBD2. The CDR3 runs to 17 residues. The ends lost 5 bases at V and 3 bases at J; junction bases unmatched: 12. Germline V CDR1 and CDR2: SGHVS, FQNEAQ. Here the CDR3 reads CASSPSLLAGEYYEQYF. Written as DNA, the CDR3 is TGTGCCAGCAGCCCCTCCTTACTAGCGGGAGAGTACTACGAGCAGTACTTC.

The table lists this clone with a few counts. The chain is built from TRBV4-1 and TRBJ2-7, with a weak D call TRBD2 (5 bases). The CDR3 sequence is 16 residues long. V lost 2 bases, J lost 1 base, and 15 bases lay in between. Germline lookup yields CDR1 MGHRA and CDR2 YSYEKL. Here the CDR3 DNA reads TGCGCCAGCAGCCAAAGGTACAGCGGTTCTTCCTACGAGCAGTACTTC. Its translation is CASSQRYSGSSYEQYF.